The sequence of this TCR beta chain was determined in a study of blood T cell repertoires in COVID-19. Study at large: Samples of COVID-19 (acute and convalescent) were obtained from the United States, Italy and Spain. The cDNA or gDNA used as material had been derived from T cells, B-cell-depleted T cells, or PBMCs.

CDR3 size: 15 residues. Germline CDR1 and CDR2: MNHEY and SVGAGI. V lost 6 bases and J lost 0; bases outside the gene matches: 4. Profiling relied on immunoSEQ multiplex PCR, and the TCRdb table lists in-frame clones only, not all of them. The sample carries approximately 160,000 clones, under 90% recorded once. This clone was seen more than once but under ten times. The sequence was collected from a man between 50 and 59 years old who had recovered from COVID-19. The chain is built from TRBV6-5 and TRBJ1-4; 7 nucleotides align to TRBD1. Sequencing input: PBMCs or T cells enriched from blood (not recorded which). The CDR3 reads CASRRQGATNEKLFF. CDR3 DNA sequence: TGTGCCAGCAGGCGACAGGGCGCAACTAATGAAAAACTGTTTTTT.